Listed here is a single T cell receptor (beta chain). Its antigen remains unidentified. The data stem from a study of T cells in localized non-small cell lung cancer. The study, taken as a whole, reports: The appearance of a median about 60 of the top 100 tumor clones was seen in adjacent lung. Uninvolved adjacent lung had more T cell clonality than any other tissue, topping tumor.

Repertoires were generated with immunoSEQ multiplex PCR, while TCRdb's copy carries only in-frame clones and drops some. The sample consists of 2,000 to 3,000 clones, nearly 25% of them appearing once. Germline V gene data show CDR1 as GTSNPN and CDR2 as SVGIG (reference sequence). The CDR3 is 13 amino acids. Trimming at V came to 5 bases and at J to 6 bases, leaving 1 base not matched to a gene. The chain links TRBV30 to TRBJ2-1; 13 nucleotides line up with TRBD2. Sequenced material: lung tumor tissue, taken before any cancer treatment. This TCR came from a woman between 35 and 75 years old with stage II squamous cell lung carcinoma. CDR3 DNA sequence: TGTGCCTGGGGGACTAGCGGGATCAATGAGCAGTTCTTC. Amino acids: CAWGTSGINEQFF.